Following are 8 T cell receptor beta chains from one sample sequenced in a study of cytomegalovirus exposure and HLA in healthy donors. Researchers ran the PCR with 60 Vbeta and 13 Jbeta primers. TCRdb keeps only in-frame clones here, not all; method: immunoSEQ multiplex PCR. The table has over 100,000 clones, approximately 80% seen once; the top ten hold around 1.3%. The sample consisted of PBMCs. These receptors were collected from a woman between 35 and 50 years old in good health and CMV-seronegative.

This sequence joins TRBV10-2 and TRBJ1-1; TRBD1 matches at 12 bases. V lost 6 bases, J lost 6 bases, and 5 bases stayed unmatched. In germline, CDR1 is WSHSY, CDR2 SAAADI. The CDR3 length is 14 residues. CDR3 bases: TGCGCCAGCAGAACCGGGACAGGGGGCCCTGAAGCTTTCTTT. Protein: CASRTGTGGPEAFF.

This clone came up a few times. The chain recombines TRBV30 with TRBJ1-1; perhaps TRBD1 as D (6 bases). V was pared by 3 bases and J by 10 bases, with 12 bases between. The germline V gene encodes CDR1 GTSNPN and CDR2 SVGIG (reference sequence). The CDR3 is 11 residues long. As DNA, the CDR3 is TGTGCCTGGAGCACAGGGTCGGTAGCTTTCTTT. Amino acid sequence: CAWSTGSVAFF.

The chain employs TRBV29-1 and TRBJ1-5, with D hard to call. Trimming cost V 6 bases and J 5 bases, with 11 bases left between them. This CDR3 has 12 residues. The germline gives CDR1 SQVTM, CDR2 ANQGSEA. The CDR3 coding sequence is TGCAGCGTGGCGGACTGGGATCAGCCCCAGCATTTT. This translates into CSVADWDQPQHF.

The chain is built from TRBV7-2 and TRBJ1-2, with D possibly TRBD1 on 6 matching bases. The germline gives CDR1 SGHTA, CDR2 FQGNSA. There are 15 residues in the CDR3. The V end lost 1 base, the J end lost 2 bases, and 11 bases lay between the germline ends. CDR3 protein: CASSLGRTGNYGYTF. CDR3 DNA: TGTGCCAGCAGCTTAGGAAGAACAGGGAACTATGGCTACACCTTC.

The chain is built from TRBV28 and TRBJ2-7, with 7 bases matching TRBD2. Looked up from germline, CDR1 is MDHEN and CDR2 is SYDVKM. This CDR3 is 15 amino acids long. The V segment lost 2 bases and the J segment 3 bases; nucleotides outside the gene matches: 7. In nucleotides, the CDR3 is TGTGCCAGCAGTTTAAGAGGCGGGGGAAACTACGAGCAGTACTTC. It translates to CASSLRGGGNYEQYF.

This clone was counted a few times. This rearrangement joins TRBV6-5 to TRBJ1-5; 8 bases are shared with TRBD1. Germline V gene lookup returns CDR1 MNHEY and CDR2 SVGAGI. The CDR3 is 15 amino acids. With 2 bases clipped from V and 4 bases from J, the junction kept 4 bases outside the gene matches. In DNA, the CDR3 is TGTGCCAGCAGTTACCGGACAGGGCCTAATCAGCCCCAGCATTTT. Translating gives CASSYRTGPNQPQHF.

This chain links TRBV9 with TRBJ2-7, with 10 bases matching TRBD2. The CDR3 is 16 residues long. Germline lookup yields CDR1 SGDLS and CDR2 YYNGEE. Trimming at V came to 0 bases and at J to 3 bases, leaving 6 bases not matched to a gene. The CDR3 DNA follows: TGTGCCAGCAGCGTAGAACCAGCGGGGGGGATCTACGAGCAGTACTTC. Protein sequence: CASSVEPAGGIYEQYF.

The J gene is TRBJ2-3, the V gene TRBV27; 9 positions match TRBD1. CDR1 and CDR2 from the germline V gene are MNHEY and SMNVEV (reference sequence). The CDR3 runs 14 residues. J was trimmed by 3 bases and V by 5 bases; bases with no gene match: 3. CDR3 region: CASSLGQGTDTQYF. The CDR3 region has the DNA TGTGCCAGCAGTCTCGGACAGGGGACAGATACGCAGTATTTT.